Listed here are 2 T cell receptor beta chains from one sample, sequenced in a study of early T cells in non-severe SARS-CoV-2 infection (dated by TCRdb to about 2021). The method behind the library was 5' RACE. The sample was run on a NextSeq 500. Through fastp at Q25 and MiXCR, TCRdb rebuilt clones from the public reads, retaining in-frame beta chains. Rows with one shared CDR3 protein collapse into an entry with the most common genes and DNA. The sample table records tens of thousands of distinct CDR3 sequences; about an eighth of these occur just once. Under 7% of the sample is in the top ten clones. This specimen consisted of whole blood, obtained at baseline. The receptors come from an adult who was a healthcare worker with PCR-confirmed SARS-CoV-2 infection or an uninfected control (not recorded which).

This clonotype has a count of ten or more. The chain couples TRBV6-1 to TRBJ2-5; 12 positions agree with TRBD2. There are 15 residues in the CDR3. CDR1 MNHNS and CDR2 SASEGT come from the germline V gene. J was trimmed by 7 bases and V by 2 bases; bases with no gene match: 5. The CDR3 protein is CASSESSGGALTQYF. The CDR3 nucleotides read TGTGCCAGCAGTGAATCTAGCGGGGGGGCCTTGACCCAGTACTTC.

This clonotype appeared a few times. The chain is built from TRBV4-2 and TRBJ2-7; D possibly matches TRBD1 or TRBD2 (5 bases each). V was clipped by 1 base and J by 3 bases, with 13 bases between them. CDR1 and CDR2 (germline): LGHNA, YNFKEQ. There are 15 residues in the CDR3. The CDR3 loop reads CASSQVREGSYEQYF. The CDR3 DNA follows: TGTGCCAGCAGCCAAGTCCGAGAGGGGAGCTACGAGCAGTACTTC.